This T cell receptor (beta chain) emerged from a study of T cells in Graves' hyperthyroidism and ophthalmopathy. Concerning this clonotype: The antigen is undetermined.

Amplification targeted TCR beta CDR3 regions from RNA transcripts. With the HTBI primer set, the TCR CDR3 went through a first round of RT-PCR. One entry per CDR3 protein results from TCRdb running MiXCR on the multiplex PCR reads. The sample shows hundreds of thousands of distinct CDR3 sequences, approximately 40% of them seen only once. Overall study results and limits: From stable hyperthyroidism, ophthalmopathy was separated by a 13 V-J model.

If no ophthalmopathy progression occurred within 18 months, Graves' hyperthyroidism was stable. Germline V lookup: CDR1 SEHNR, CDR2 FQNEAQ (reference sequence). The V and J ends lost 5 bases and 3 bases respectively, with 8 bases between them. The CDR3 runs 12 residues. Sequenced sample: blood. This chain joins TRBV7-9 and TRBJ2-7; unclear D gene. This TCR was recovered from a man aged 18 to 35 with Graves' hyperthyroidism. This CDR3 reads CASSTLGYEQYF. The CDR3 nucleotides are TGTGCCAGCAGCACTCTCGGCTACGAGCAGTACTTC.